The T cell receptor (beta chain) described here comes from a study of molecular identifiers for immune sequencing clone quantification. It was with previously described methods and listed TCR primers that bulk TCR libraries were made. TCRdb re-called the PCR reads through MiXCR, storing one row per CDR3 protein. This table has around 65,000 distinct CDR3 sequences, around 18% appearing once. Germline CDR1 is SGHVS and CDR2 is FNYEAQ. CDR3 size: 13 residues. V was shortened by 5 bases and J by 1 base, with 8 bases between the two germline ends. The sample holds many counts of this clonotype. This TCR was sampled from a human donor in good health. Some libraries in this study had Jurkat cell RNA spiked in. V is TRBV7-6 and J is TRBJ1-1; possibly TRBD1 for D (5 bases). Sequencing used naive CD8+ T cells from blood, with Jurkat cell RNA spiked in. Subset given: FACS-sorted CD8+CD4-CCR7+CD45RA+ naive T cells. CDR3 protein: CASSAGTNTEAFF. In nucleotides, the CDR3 is TGTGCCAGCAGCGCCGGGACGAACACTGAAGCTTTCTTT.